This passage covers 31 T cell receptor beta chains from one sample sequenced in a study of tumor-infiltrating lymphocytes in localized non-small cell lung cancer. This table comes from immunoSEQ multiplex PCR, and its TCRdb copy is limited to in-frame clones, with some not included. The sample has several thousand clones, 55% to 80% seen once. Material for sequencing was uninvolved lung tissue not adjacent to the tumor. Every receptor here comes from a human donor with non-small cell lung cancer.

This chain links TRBV29-1 with TRBJ2-7, with a possible D match to TRBD2 (6 bases). Trimming stripped 4 bases from V and 5 bases from J, with 18 bases between. CDR3 length equals 14 residues. The germline V gene encodes CDR1 SQVTM and CDR2 ANQGSEA. In nucleotides, the CDR3 is TGCAGCGTTGTTCCCGGGCAGGAGGGTAACGAGCAGTACTTC. Translation gives CSVVPGQEGNEQYF.

This clone was found once. The rearrangement joins TRBV5-1 to TRBJ1-5; tentatively, D is TRBD1 (5 bases). Trimming removed 4 bases from V and 6 bases from J, with 17 bases in between. This CDR3 is built from 15 residues. In germline, CDR1 is SGHRS, CDR2 YFSETQ. The CDR3 sequence: CASSPGQGPGQPQHF. In DNA, the CDR3 is TGCGCCAGCAGCCCCGGACAAGGGCCGGGTCAGCCCCAGCATTTT.

The rearrangement links TRBV6-5 to TRBJ1-3; the match to TRBD1 covers 8 bases. Germline CDR1 is MNHEY and CDR2 is SVGAGI. V trimming: 0 bases; J trimming: 3 bases; junction bases outside the gene matches: 4. The CDR3 runs 16 residues. DNA of the CDR3: TGTGCCAGCAGTTACTCTCAGGGGGCCAGTGGAAACACCATATATTTT. This codes for CASSYSQGASGNTIYF.

This clone came up a few times. V and J are TRBV19 and TRBJ1-2; 7 nucleotides line up with TRBD1. Per germline, CDR1 LNHDA and CDR2 SQIVND (reference sequence). This CDR3 has 13 amino acids. Unmatched junction bases numbered 4, after V lost 5 bases and J lost 4 bases. CDR3 sequence: CASSPQGIYGYTF. The CDR3 coding sequence is TGTGCCAGTAGTCCACAGGGGATCTATGGCTACACCTTC.

The rearrangement uses TRBV6-6 and TRBJ2-3; 10 nucleotides line up with TRBD1. Germline V lookup: CDR1 MNHNY, CDR2 SVGAGI (reference sequence). The CDR3 extends over 15 amino acids. After removal of 5 bases from V and 2 bases from J, the junction contained 4 bases not matched to a gene. The CDR3 reads CASSVGQGPTDTQYF. CDR3 sequence (DNA): TGTGCCAGCAGTGTGGGACAGGGGCCCACAGATACGCAGTATTTT.

The CDR3 spells CASSVGLAEVYEQYF. The CDR3 nucleotides are TGTGCCAGCAGCGTAGGTCTAGCGGAGGTCTACGAGCAGTACTTC. The chain links TRBV9 to TRBJ2-7, with TRBD2 matching over 7 bases. The germline CDR1 and CDR2 sequences are SGDLS and YYNGEE. The CDR3 length is 15 residues. The ends lost 0 bases at V and 3 bases at J; junction bases unmatched: 6.

V and J are TRBV30 and TRBJ2-5, with D possibly TRBD2 on 6 matching bases. The CDR3 has 14 amino acids. CDR1 GTSNPN and CDR2 SVGIG come from the germline V gene (reference sequence). The V gene lost 5 bases and the J gene lost 4 bases, with 17 bases spanning the gap. The CDR3 here is CAWGRGAGGETQYF. CDR3 DNA: TGTGCCTGGGGTAGAGGAGCGGGCGGAGAGACCCAGTACTTC.

The chain is built from TRBV25-1 and TRBJ1-3; tentative D call: TRBD1 (5 bases). The CDR3 totals 15 residues. V shed 10 bases and J shed 4 bases, with 20 bases lying between them. Germline CDR1 is MGHDK and CDR2 is SYGVNS. As DNA, the CDR3 is TGTGCCAAAAAGGGTCCGGGGCCGGGGGGAAACACCATATATTTT. Protein sequence: CAKKGPGPGGNTIYF.

The chain carries TRBV19 and TRBJ1-1, with unresolved D. CDR1 is LNHDA, CDR2 SQIVND, per germline (reference sequence). Trimming left V 3 bases short and J 6 bases short, with 8 bases between. The CDR3 runs to 12 residues. The CDR3 coding sequence is TGTGCCAGTAGTATGGGAGGGTCTGAAGCTTTCTTT. It encodes CASSMGGSEAFF.

This clone showed up just a few times. The chain has TRBV15 and TRBJ1-2; weak D call: TRBD1 (6 bases). The V gene's germline CDR1 is LNHNV and CDR2 YYDKDF (reference sequence). V lost 5 bases, J lost 0 bases, and 13 bases lay in between. This CDR3 comprises 15 residues. As DNA, the CDR3 is TGTGCCACCAGCCCGGACAGAATAGCTAACTATGGCTACACCTTC. Its protein product is CATSPDRIANYGYTF.

This rearrangement joins TRBV6-1 to TRBJ2-7; 8 nucleotides agree with TRBD1. This CDR3 has 14 amino acids. The junction had 9 bases not matched to a gene; V was cut back by 7 bases and J by 4 bases. The germline V gene has CDR1 MNHNS and CDR2 SASEGT. The CDR3 reads CASNQDRGGYEQYF. CDR3 sequence (DNA): TGTGCCAGCAACCAAGACAGGGGTGGGTACGAGCAGTACTTC.

The V call is TRBV7-2, the J call TRBJ1-2, with 9 bases aligning to TRBD1. Germline V CDR1 and CDR2: SGHTA, FQGNSA. This CDR3 is built from 15 residues. V lost 0 bases to trimming and J lost 6 bases; unmatched junction nucleotides: 5. The DNA for the CDR3 is TGTGCCAGCAGCTTAGCGTCAAGGACAGGGGATGGCTACACCTTC. Its translation is CASSLASRTGDGYTF.

This chain links TRBV12-5 with TRBJ2-7, with 11 positions matching TRBD1. The CDR3 loop spans 15 amino acids. Germline assignment: CDR1 LGHNT and CDR2 FRNRAP. The J segment lost 4 bases and the V segment lost 7 bases, leaving 9 bases of the junction unmatched. This CDR3 is CASDTGQGVRYEQYF. The CDR3 region has the DNA TGTGCTAGTGACACGGGACAGGGGGTTAGGTACGAGCAGTACTTC.

This chain uses TRBV30 with TRBJ2-7, with TRBD2 matching 13 bases. The CDR3 runs to 15 residues. Losses at the gene ends were 3 bases for V and 3 bases for J; bases not matched to a gene: 5. Germline loops: CDR1 GTSNPN, CDR2 SVGIG (reference sequence). The CDR3 is CAWRGTSGKIYEQYF. The CDR3 nucleotides are TGTGCCTGGAGGGGGACTAGCGGGAAAATCTACGAGCAGTACTTC.

The chain carries TRBV7-2 and TRBJ1-4; the match to TRBD1 covers 8 bases. CDR1 and CDR2 (germline): SGHTA, FQGNSA. Unmatched junction bases numbered 5, after V lost 10 bases and J lost 4 bases. The CDR3 length is 13 residues. The chain's CDR3 is CATSDRDNEKLFF. For the CDR3, the DNA is TGTGCCACCTCGGACAGGGATAATGAAAAACTGTTTTTT. Variable domain in full (rest from reference TRBV7-2 and TRBJ1-4): GAGVSQSPSNKVTEKGKDVELRCDPISGHTALYWYRQSLGQGLEFLIYFQGNSAPDKSGLPSDRFSAERTGGSVSTLTIQRTQQEDSAVYLCATSDRDNEKLFFGSGTQLSVL.

The rearrangement joins TRBV6-1 to TRBJ2-7; 7 positions agree with TRBD1. The CDR3 sequence is 13 residues long. Looked up from germline, CDR1 is MNHNS and CDR2 is SASEGT. V trimming: 11 bases; J trimming: 3 bases; junction bases outside the gene matches: 10. DNA of the CDR3: TGTGCCGGGGCTAGGGACAGAAACTACGAGCAGTACTTC. It yields the protein CAGARDRNYEQYF.

J is TRBJ1-3 and V is TRBV7-2; D unclear. V lost 5 bases, J lost 9 bases, and 8 bases lay in between. The CDR3 covers 11 residues. Germline V gene lookup returns CDR1 SGHTA and CDR2 FQGNSA. The CDR3 bases are TGTGCCAGCAGCCCTGAAGGCACCATATATTTT. This sequence encodes CASSPEGTIYF. Supplemented by reference TRBV7-2 and TRBJ1-3, the full variable domain reads GAGVSQSPSNKVTEKGKDVELRCDPISGHTALYWYRQSLGQGLEFLIYFQGNSAPDKSGLPSDRFSAERTGGSVSTLTIQRTQQEDSAVYLCASSPEGTIYFGEGSWLTVV.

The J gene is TRBJ1-1, the V gene TRBV7-2; 11 bases agree with TRBD1. This CDR3 has 15 amino acids. After removal of 4 bases from V and 11 bases from J, the junction contained 12 bases not matched to a gene. Germline values: CDR1 SGHTA, CDR2 FQGNSA. The chain's CDR3 is CASSSERTGGRGAFF. CDR3 DNA: TGTGCCAGCAGCTCAGAGCGGACAGGGGGCCGGGGGGCTTTCTTT. The entire variable domain, with the rest obtained from reference TRBV7-2 and TRBJ1-1, is as follows: GAGVSQSPSNKVTEKGKDVELRCDPISGHTALYWYRQSLGQGLEFLIYFQGNSAPDKSGLPSDRFSAERTGGSVSTLTIQRTQQEDSAVYLCASSSERTGGRGAFFGQGTRLTVV.

The chain combines TRBV19 with TRBJ2-7; the D gene could be TRBD1 or TRBD2 (6 bases each). Per germline, CDR1 LNHDA and CDR2 SQIVND (reference sequence). The CDR3 spans 14 residues. Trimming pared 3 bases from V and 3 bases from J, leaving 12 bases between. The CDR3 nucleotides are TGTGCCAGTAGTATCGGGGGACACGACTACGAGCAGTACTTC. Translated: CASSIGGHDYEQYF.

V gene TRBV30 combines with J gene TRBJ1-5; 7 nucleotides align to TRBD1. Germline CDR1 GTSNPN, CDR2 SVGIG (reference sequence). The CDR3 spans 15 residues. Trimming removed 3 bases from V and 5 bases from J; junction bases left unmatched: 10. The CDR3 DNA is TGTGCCTGGAGACCTCAGGGGGAGGTCGATCAGCCCCAGCATTTT. Its translation: CAWRPQGEVDQPQHF.

This chain uses TRBV11-2 with TRBJ2-7; 8 bases are shared with TRBD1. Germline loops: CDR1 SGHAT, CDR2 FQNNGV. V shed 5 bases, J shed 5 bases, and the junction held 8 bases outside the gene matches. The CDR3 is 14 residues long. The CDR3 coding sequence is TGTGCCAGCAGCCCCTCGGCAGGGGGCGACGAGCAGTACTTC. Translated: CASSPSAGGDEQYF. The variable domain in full, completed from reference TRBV11-2 and TRBJ2-7, reads EAGVAQSPRYKIIEKRQSVAFWCNPISGHATLYWYQQILGQGPKLLIQFQNNGVVDDSQLPKDRFSAERLKGVDSTLKIQPAKLEDSAVYLCASSPSAGGDEQYFGPGTRLTVT.

By share of the sample, this clone is medium-sized. The chain links TRBV5-4 to TRBJ2-2; possible D gene TRBD1, 5 bases. CDR1 and CDR2 (germline): SGHNT, YYREEE (reference sequence). The V end was cut by 1 base, the J end by 2 bases, with 9 bases between. This CDR3 is 15 amino acids long. As DNA, the CDR3 is TGTGCCAGCAGCTTGCGCAGGGAAAACACCGGGGAGCTGTTTTTT. It encodes CASSLRRENTGELFF.

The gene calls are TRBV11-1 and TRBJ1-2; D gene unclear. Germline CDR1 is SGHAT and CDR2 is FQDESV (reference sequence). The CDR3 covers 13 residues. V gave up 0 bases and J gave up 7 bases, with 9 bases separating them. The CDR3 loop is CASSLAAGAGYTF. The CDR3 DNA reads TGTGCCAGCAGCTTAGCGGCGGGTGCTGGCTACACCTTC.

The chain links TRBV19 to TRBJ1-6; TRBD1 might be the D (6 bases). The CDR3 length is 14 residues. Germline lookup yields CDR1 LNHDA and CDR2 SQIVND (reference sequence). Trimming took off 1 base at V and 7 bases at J, with 8 bases between the two ends. The DNA for the CDR3 is TGTGCCAGTAGTATAGGACAGGTGAATTCACCCCTCCACTTT. Amino acids: CASSIGQVNSPLHF.

V usage is TRBV5-1 and J usage is TRBJ2-7; D not certain. Germline V gives CDR1 SGHRS, CDR2 YFSETQ. V lost 1 base, J lost 2 bases, and 19 bases lay in between. The CDR3 covers 17 residues. The chain's CDR3 is CASSLRASMGMTYEQYF. DNA of the CDR3: TGCGCCAGCAGCTTGCGAGCCTCCATGGGTATGACCTACGAGCAGTACTTC.

This clone is labeled large (0.1 to 1%). CDR3 sequence (DNA): TGTGCCAGCAGCCCGGTCAGTGCCAAGGGGGAGACCCAGTACTTC. Protein sequence: CASSPVSAKGETQYF. This rearrangement joins TRBV7-9 to TRBJ2-5; TRBD1 might be the D (5 bases). Per germline, CDR1 SEHNR and CDR2 FQNEAQ (reference sequence). The V end was cut by 5 bases, the J end by 5 bases, with 18 bases between. The CDR3 spans 15 residues.

The chain has TRBV10-1 and TRBJ2-1; TRBD1 matches 7 bases. This CDR3 is built from 13 residues. Trimming cost V 6 bases and J 6 bases; bases outside gene matches: 5. Germline lookup yields CDR1 WNHNN and CDR2 SYGVQD (reference sequence). The CDR3 protein is CASSRTGVNEQFF. CDR3 in DNA: TGCGCCAGCAGCCGAACAGGGGTCAATGAGCAGTTCTTC.

The chain links TRBV9 to TRBJ2-7, with TRBD2 matching over 8 bases. V shed 4 bases, J shed 0 bases, and the junction held 3 bases outside the gene matches. The CDR3 loop spans 14 amino acids. Germline CDR1 reads SGDLS; CDR2 reads YYNGEE. CDR3 residues: CASSTSGGSYEQYF. CDR3 nucleotides: TGTGCCAGCAGCACCAGCGGGGGCTCCTACGAGCAGTACTTC.

The genes are TRBV7-8 and TRBJ2-4, with D uncertain. Trimming removed 2 bases from V and 7 bases from J, with 12 bases in between. The germline CDR1 and CDR2 sequences are SGHVS and FQNEAQ. The CDR3 sequence is 14 residues long. DNA of the CDR3: TGTGCCAGCAGCTTATCTCGGGTGGAGAACATTCAGTACTTC. It codes for CASSLSRVENIQYF.

The CDR3 nucleotides are TGTGCCTGGAGAGTCCTAGGGACAGATACGCAGTATTTT. Its translation is CAWRVLGTDTQYF. The V and J genes are TRBV30 and TRBJ2-3; D remains ambiguous. Deletions cut 3 bases from V and 3 bases from J, with 10 bases between. Germline assignment: CDR1 GTSNPN and CDR2 SVGIG (reference sequence). The CDR3 totals 13 residues.

The genes are TRBV20-1 and TRBJ1-2; D call uncertain. Germline CDR1 and CDR2: DFQATT and SNEGSKA (reference sequence). The germline V and J ends were trimmed by 3 bases and 6 bases, with 8 bases remaining between them. The CDR3 is 11 residues long. As DNA, the CDR3 is TGCAGTGCTAGTCTCGGGGATGGCTACACCTTC. This codes for CSASLGDGYTF.